Listed below are T cell receptor beta chains from one sample, sequenced in a study of T cell changes during pregnancy in multiple sclerosis. Measured with immunoSEQ multiplex PCR; TCRdb has only the in-frame clones, and not every one. Of over 70,000 clones listed, approximately 89% are singletons. Specimen: peripheral blood, collected in the first trimester of pregnancy. The receptor source for this set is a female donor in good health, enrolled as a control in a pregnancy study. The CDR3 runs from the conserved cysteine through the conserved F or W. A D gene is named only where the DNA matches it firmly. For some rows the clone size is stated as once, few or many, or as a class when expanded; others skip it.

D	V	J	size	CDR3	DNA
.	TRBV25-1	TRBJ1-6	.	CASTPNESDNSPLHF	TGTGCCAGCACCCCCAACGAGTCGGATAATTCACCCCTCCACTTT
.	TRBV19	TRBJ2-1	many	CASSTPDSKDYNEQFF	TGTGCCAGTAGTACCCCAGACAGTAAAGACTACAATGAGCAGTTCTTC
.	TRBV20-1	TRBJ2-1	once	CSASEANEQFF	TGCAGTGCTAGTGAAGCCAATGAGCAGTTCTTC
.	TRBV7-6	TRBJ2-1	.	CASSLADGGDEQFF	TGTGCCAGCAGCTTAGCGGACGGGGGAGATGAGCAGTTCTTC
.	TRBV10-3	TRBJ1-2	.	CAISEQGGYYGYTF	TGTGCCATCAGTGAGCAGGGAGGGTATTATGGCTACACCTTC
.	TRBV14	TRBJ1-2	.	CASSQTVLNYGYTF	TGTGCCAGCAGCCAGACAGTTCTTAACTATGGCTACACCTTC
TRBD1	TRBV6-5	TRBJ1-2	.	CASQGRTGINYGYTF	TGTGCCAGCCAGGGGAGGACAGGCATTAACTATGGCTACACCTTC
TRBD1	TRBV4-3	TRBJ2-1	.	CASSQTLPGQGYNEQFF	TGCGCCAGCAGCCAAACTCTCCCGGGACAGGGTTACAATGAGCAGTTCTTC
.	TRBV5-6	TRBJ2-5	.	CASSPGGGAFKYF	TGTGCCAGCAGCCCTGGAGGGGGGGCCTTTAAGTACTTC
.	TRBV11-2	TRBJ1-2	.	CASSLGTADHGYTF	TGTGCCAGCAGCTTAGGGACAGCCGATCATGGCTACACCTTC
TRBD1	TRBV29-1	TRBJ1-4	once	CSVTPPTGGNEKLFF	TGCAGCGTTACTCCCCCAACAGGGGGGAATGAAAAACTGTTTTTT
TRBD1	TRBV10-1	TRBJ2-7	.	CATQASFQGAYEQYF	TGCGCCACCCAGGCCTCATTTCAGGGGGCCTACGAGCAGTACTTC
TRBD1	TRBV4-2	TRBJ2-7	.	CASSQGQGTYEQYF	TGTGCCAGCAGCCAAGGACAGGGAACCTACGAGCAGTACTTC
.	TRBV7-2	TRBJ1-1	once	CASSTGATTEAFF	TGTGCCAGCAGCACTGGGGCGACCACTGAAGCTTTCTTT
TRBD1	TRBV9	TRBJ2-7	.	CASSSAGGQFYEQYF	TGTGCCAGCAGTTCTGCAGGGGGACAGTTCTACGAGCAGTACTTC
TRBD1	TRBV7-2	TRBJ1-3	.	CASSPQGTGGVGGNTIYF	TGTGCCAGCAGCCCCCAAGGGACAGGTGGGGTGGGTGGAAACACCATATATTTT
.	TRBV7-9	TRBJ2-7	once	CASRPPPRLGNEQYF	TGTGCCAGCAGACCCCCCCCGAGACTAGGGAACGAGCAGTACTTC
TRBD2	TRBV4-3	TRBJ2-1	few	CASSLSGGNYNEQFF	TGCGCCAGCAGTCTTAGCGGGGGCAACTACAATGAGCAGTTCTTC
.	TRBV5-6	TRBJ1-2	.	CASSLGQDSVPYGYTF	TGTGCCAGCAGCTTGGGGCAGGACAGTGTTCCGTATGGCTACACCTTC
.	TRBV6-5	TRBJ1-1	.	CASSPPGFAAFF	TGTGCCAGCAGTCCCCCGGGGTTCGCAGCTTTCTTT
TRBD2	TRBV6-1	TRBJ2-3	.	CASREGLATDTQYF	TGTGCCAGCAGGGAGGGACTAGCAACCGATACGCAGTATTTT
.	TRBV19	TRBJ1-2	.	CASSILGSDGRYGYTF	TGTGCCAGTAGTATATTGGGCAGCGACGGGAGGTATGGCTACACCTTC
.	TRBV5-4	TRBJ1-5	.	CASSEYSSNQPQHF	TGTGCCAGCAGCGAGTATAGCTCCAATCAGCCCCAGCATTTT
.	TRBV7-2	TRBJ2-2	.	CASSLVWGRRGELFF	TGTGCCAGCAGCTTAGTGTGGGGCCGAAGAGGGGAGCTGTTTTTT
.	TRBV27	TRBJ1-2	.	CASSLYRSQTSYGYTF	TGTGCCAGCAGTTTGTACAGGTCACAGACCTCCTATGGCTACACCTTC
.	TRBV2	TRBJ2-7	.	CASSDPDNYEQYF	TGTGCCAGCAGTGACCCCGACAACTACGAGCAGTACTTC
.	TRBV10-2	TRBJ2-5	once	CASRSTGGGQETQYF	TGCGCCAGCAGGTCAACTGGGGGCGGGCAAGAGACCCAGTACTTC
TRBD1	TRBV10-3	TRBJ1-2	.	CAISESGGTGGPYGYTF	TGTGCCATCAGTGAGTCGGGAGGGACAGGGGGCCCCTATGGCTACACCTTC
TRBD2	TRBV5-6	TRBJ2-2	.	CASSLGGLASFAGELFF	TGTGCCAGCAGCTTGGGGGGACTAGCGTCGTTTGCCGGGGAGCTGTTTTTT
.	TRBV6-1	TRBJ2-7	.	CASSVPTPRTYEQYF	TGTGCCAGCAGTGTCCCCACACCTAGGACCTACGAGCAGTACTTC
.	TRBV4-1	TRBJ2-3	.	CASSQDRLRDTQYF	TGCGCCAGCAGCCAAGACCGCCTGAGAGATACGCAGTATTTT
.	TRBV6-5	TRBJ1-5	.	CASSSSPESNQPQHF	.
TRBD1	TRBV5-4	TRBJ1-3	once	CASSPNPGQGQSTIYF	TGTGCCAGCAGCCCTAATCCGGGACAGGGTCAATCGACCATATATTTT
TRBD2	TRBV5-1	TRBJ2-1	.	CASSPIAGGTGNEQFF	TGCGCCAGCAGCCCCATAGCGGGGGGGACGGGGAATGAGCAGTTCTTC
TRBD2	TRBV19	TRBJ2-1	.	CASSIAGLAGNEQFF	TGTGCCAGTAGTATTGCGGGCCTAGCGGGGAATGAGCAGTTCTTC
.	TRBV15	TRBJ1-5	.	CATSTGFSNQPQHF	TGTGCCACCAGCACAGGGTTTAGCAATCAGCCCCAGCATTTT
.	TRBV7-3	TRBJ2-2	.	CASSPDNAGELFF	TGTGCCAGCAGCCCGGACAACGCCGGGGAGCTGTTTTTT
TRBD1	TRBV25-1	TRBJ2-3	.	CASSDSPGTGGTDTQYF	TGTGCCAGCAGTGATTCTCCCGGGACAGGAGGCACAGATACGCAGTATTTT
.	TRBV2	TRBJ2-7	.	CASEDSEQYF	TGTGCCAGCGAGGACAGCGAGCAGTACTTC
.	TRBV11-2	TRBJ2-7	once	CASSLWSEQYF	TGTGCCAGCAGCTTATGGAGTGAGCAGTACTTC
.	TRBV10-3	TRBJ1-6	.	CAISALRAPRVPLHF	TGTGCCATCAGTGCCCTCCGGGCCCCGAGGGTACCCCTCCACTTT
.	TRBV9	TRBJ2-1	.	CASSPWGEYNEQFF	TGTGCCAGCTCTCCCTGGGGAGAGTACAATGAGCAGTTCTTC
.	TRBV28	TRBJ1-4	.	CASSLVRNTNEKLFF	TGTGCCAGCAGTTTAGTGCGGAATACTAATGAAAAACTGTTTTTT
.	TRBV9	TRBJ1-6	.	CASSVTEGLNSPLHF	TGTGCCAGCAGCGTAACGGAGGGGTTGAATTCACCCCTCCACTTT
TRBD1	TRBV7-9	TRBJ1-4	.	CASSSNRGQKLFF	TGTGCCAGCAGCTCCAACAGGGGGCAAAAACTGTTTTTT
.	TRBV28	TRBJ1-3	.	CASSDPGGSGNTIYF	TGTGCCAGCAGCGATCCGGGGGGCTCTGGAAACACCATATATTTT
.	TRBV11-2	TRBJ1-3	.	CASSLGRNSGNTIYF	TGTGCCAGCAGCTTAGGCAGAAACTCTGGAAACACCATATATTTT
.	TRBV7-9	TRBJ1-6	.	CASEQGSYNSPLHF	TGTGCCAGTGAACAGGGTAGTTATAATTCACCCCTCCACTTT